The 22 T cell receptor beta chains reported below all come from one sample, sequenced in a study of identifying expanded T cells in peripheral blood. Profiling relied on immunoSEQ multiplex PCR, and the TCRdb table lists in-frame clones only, not all of them. The table includes 70,000 to 95,000 clones, roughly 90% detected once. Sequences were obtained from blood. Receptors originate from a person between 18 and 69 years old in good health.

The V gene is TRBV10-3, the J gene TRBJ2-7; 9 nucleotides align to TRBD2. The germline CDR1 and CDR2 sequences are ENHRY and SYGVKD. V lost 3 bases and J lost 3; bases outside the gene matches: 9. The CDR3 loop spans 16 amino acids. CDR3 loop: CAISDRGSGGLYEQYF. DNA for the CDR3: TGTGCCATCAGTGACCGAGGGAGCGGGGGGCTCTACGAGCAGTACTTC.

The CDR3 DNA follows: TGCGCCAGCAGCTTGGAAGGGGTGGGAAGCACAGATACGCAGTATTTT. It yields the protein CASSLEGVGSTDTQYF. This chain links TRBV5-1 with TRBJ2-3; perhaps TRBD1 as D (5 bases). CDR1 SGHRS and CDR2 YFSETQ come from the germline V gene. V shed 0 bases and J shed 0 bases, with 11 bases lying between them. The CDR3 totals 16 residues.

The genes are TRBV11-1 and TRBJ2-7, with 15 bases identical to TRBD2. After removal of 4 bases from V and 3 bases from J, the junction contained 7 bases not matched to a gene. Germline assignment: CDR1 SGHAT and CDR2 FQDESV (reference sequence). CDR3 length: 17 residues. CDR3 loop: CASSSGLAGGNYYEQYF. In nucleotides, the CDR3 is TGTGCCAGCAGCTCGGGACTAGCGGGGGGAAATTACTACGAGCAGTACTTC.

J is TRBJ2-3 and V is TRBV2, with no clear D. Germline-derived CDR1 and CDR2 are SNHLY and FYNNEI. The V end lost 4 bases, the J end lost 3 bases, and 5 bases lay between the germline ends. The CDR3 runs to 12 residues. This chain's CDR3 is CASSALTDTQYF. DNA of the CDR3: TGTGCCAGCAGTGCCCTAACAGATACGCAGTATTTT.

Concerning this clone: This sample also contains other DNA sequences that code for the same CDR3. This chain connects TRBV7-9 to TRBJ1-2, with TRBD1 identical over 9 bases. Germline V gene data show CDR1 as SEHNR and CDR2 as FQNEAQ (reference sequence). The CDR3 extends over 14 amino acids. J lost 8 bases, V lost 5 bases, and 9 bases had no gene match. The CDR3 nucleotides read TGTGCCAGCAGCCCCGCGGGGACAGGGATCGGCTACACCTTC. Translation gives CASSPAGTGIGYTF.

The V call is TRBV19, the J call TRBJ1-1; 8 bases map to TRBD1. This CDR3 region has 14 residues. V shed 7 bases and J 3 bases; nucleotides not matched to a gene: 7. CDR1 and CDR2 from the germline V gene are LNHDA and SQIVND (reference sequence). The CDR3 loop reads CASTYTGGHTEAFF. CDR3 bases: TGTGCCAGTACCTATACAGGGGGTCACACTGAAGCTTTCTTT.

The chain has TRBV27 and TRBJ1-5, with D unresolved. This CDR3 is built from 15 residues. In germline, CDR1 is MNHEY, CDR2 SMNVEV (reference sequence). V lost 4 bases and J lost 1, with 11 bases in between. The CDR3 sequence: CASSYSGGSNQPQHF. The CDR3 DNA follows: TGTGCCAGCAGTTATTCGGGTGGGAGCAATCAGCCCCAGCATTTT.

This rearrangement joins TRBV5-6 to TRBJ1-5; a possible D gene is TRBD1 (5 bases). Germline V gene sequence: CDR1 SGHDT, CDR2 YYEEEE. The CDR3 is 16 residues long. V was shortened by 0 bases and J by 0 bases, with 10 bases between the two germline ends. DNA for the CDR3: TGTGCCAGCAGCTTGGGTCGGGGGTATAGCAATCAGCCCCAGCATTTT. Its translation is CASSLGRGYSNQPQHF.

The chain uses TRBV4-3 and TRBJ1-1; tentatively, D is TRBD1 (5 bases). Germline V gene sequence: CDR1 LGHNA, CDR2 YSLEER. The CDR3 sequence is 13 residues long. V was pared by 0 bases and J by 11 bases, with 13 bases between. The DNA of the CDR3 is TGCGCCAGCAGCCAAGAGGGGCCAGGGAGGGCTTTCTTT. Its translation is CASSQEGPGRAFF.

The chain employs TRBV7-9 and TRBJ1-1; 7 nucleotides match TRBD1. The CDR3 runs to 14 residues. V shed 6 bases and J 6 bases; nucleotides not matched to a gene: 10. Germline V CDR1 and CDR2: SEHNR, FQNEAQ (reference sequence). As DNA, the CDR3 is TGTGCCAGCAGGCAACGAGGGGGCAGTCCTGAAGCTTTCTTT. Amino acids: CASRQRGGSPEAFF. The entire variable domain, with the rest obtained from reference TRBV7-9 and TRBJ1-1, is as follows: DTGVSQNPRHKITKRGQNVTFRCDPISEHNRLYWYRQTLGQGPEFLTYFQNEAQLEKSRLLSDRFSAERPKGSFSTLEIQRTEQGDSAMYLCASRQRGGSPEAFFGQGTRLTVV.

The chain carries TRBV6-5 and TRBJ1-5; D unresolved. This CDR3 is 15 amino acids long. Germline-derived CDR1 and CDR2 are MNHEY and SVGAGI. Trimming shortened V by 5 bases and J by 0 bases, and 11 bases separated the two germline ends. CDR3 DNA: TGTGCCAGCAGTCTCTCTTTGGGTAGCAATCAGCCCCAGCATTTT. Translated, it gives CASSLSLGSNQPQHF.

The chain joins TRBV11-2 to TRBJ2-7, with D maybe TRBD1 (5 bases). V shed 6 bases and J shed 3 bases, with 21 bases lying between them. The CDR3 is 16 residues long. Germline CDR1 reads SGHAT; CDR2 reads FQNNGV. This chain's CDR3 is CASRETSDSLFYEQYF. The CDR3 DNA sequence: TGTGCCAGCAGAGAGACGAGTGACAGTCTTTTCTACGAGCAGTACTTC.

This clone was observed a single time. The chain has TRBV7-9 and TRBJ1-4; tentative D call: TRBD1 (6 bases). Germline lookup yields CDR1 SEHNR and CDR2 FQNEAQ (reference sequence). The V and J ends lost 3 bases and 5 bases respectively, with 10 bases between them. The length of the CDR3 is 14 residues. The CDR3 loop is CASSFGQGNEKLFF. In DNA form, the CDR3 reads TGTGCCAGCAGCTTTGGGCAGGGGAATGAAAAACTGTTTTTT.

The chain has TRBV7-9 and TRBJ1-1; D is unclear. Deletions cut 1 base from V and 1 base from J, with 4 bases between. This CDR3 region has 13 residues. Germline CDR1 and CDR2: SEHNR and FQNEAQ (reference sequence). CDR3 sequence reads: CASSLVTNTEAFF. DNA for the CDR3: TGTGCCAGCAGCTTAGTAACGAACACTGAAGCTTTCTTT.

The chain combines TRBV11-3 with TRBJ2-5; TRBD2 aligns across 10 bases. V was clipped by 3 bases and J by 5 bases; unmatched bases: 9. The CDR3 covers 16 residues. Germline V CDR1 and CDR2: SGHNT, YENEEA. CDR3 coding DNA: TGTGCCAGCAGCTTGGGTGAAGCGGGAGGGCGTGAGACCCAGTACTTC. This encodes CASSLGEAGGRETQYF.

This rearrangement joins TRBV10-1 to TRBJ2-1; 12 nucleotides match TRBD2. V trimming: 6 bases; J trimming: 4 bases; junction bases outside the gene matches: 4. Germline CDR1 is WNHNN and CDR2 is SYGVQD (reference sequence). The CDR3 is made up of 15 amino acids. The CDR3 DNA is TGCGCCAGCAGCACCGGGACTAGCGGGTACAATGAGCAGTTCTTC. As protein: CASSTGTSGYNEQFF.

The chain is built from TRBV6-5 and TRBJ1-1; D call uncertain. V was shortened by 0 bases and J by 7 bases, with 12 bases between the two germline ends. CDR3 size: 14 residues. From germline, CDR1 is MNHEY and CDR2 SVGAGI. The CDR3 here is CASSYSSGTHEAFF. In DNA form, the CDR3 reads TGTGCCAGCAGTTACTCTAGTGGCACCCATGAAGCTTTCTTT.

This clone was seen more than once but under ten times. This sequence joins TRBV7-9 and TRBJ1-2; 8 bases align to TRBD1. V was clipped by 2 bases and J by 8 bases; unmatched bases: 7. This CDR3 spans 14 amino acids. Germline CDR1 is SEHNR and CDR2 is FQNEAQ (reference sequence). CDR3 DNA: TGTGCCAGCAGCTTACAGGGGGCGCGAGGCGGCTACACCTTC. It yields the protein CASSLQGARGGYTF.

This clone has a handful of counts. The V call is TRBV5-1, the J call TRBJ2-7, with 8 positions matching TRBD1. Looked up from germline, CDR1 is SGHRS and CDR2 is YFSETQ. This CDR3 is 13 amino acids long. V gave up 4 bases and J gave up 7 bases; unmatched junction bases: 7. The CDR3 DNA sequence: TGCGCCAGCAGCCCGACCGGGGACAGGGAGCAGTACTTC. This translates into CASSPTGDREQYF.

This chain links TRBV9 with TRBJ2-5, with D hard to call. Trimming left V 0 bases short and J 6 bases short, with 9 bases between. The germline V gene encodes CDR1 SGDLS and CDR2 YYNGEE. CDR3 length: 13 residues. CDR3 DNA sequence: TGTGCCAGCAGCGTAGCTCCCCAGAAGACCCAGTACTTC. Its translation: CASSVAPQKTQYF.

The gene calls are TRBV4-2 and TRBJ1-2, with a possible D match to TRBD1 (5 bases). The V gene's germline CDR1 is LGHNA and CDR2 YNFKEQ. The germline V and J ends were trimmed by 4 bases and 2 bases, with 17 bases remaining between them. The CDR3 runs to 16 residues. CDR3 DNA: TGTGCCAGCAGCCGCGAGGGGCGCTATCCAAACTATGGCTACACCTTC. Residues: CASSREGRYPNYGYTF.

The rearrangement uses TRBV10-3 and TRBJ1-3; 7 bases match TRBD1. Germline CDR1 reads ENHRY; CDR2 reads SYGVKD. The CDR3 is 15 amino acids. V lost 6 bases and J lost 0; bases outside the gene matches: 5. The chain's CDR3 is CAIRKGQNSGNTIYF. The DNA for the CDR3 is TGTGCCATCAGGAAGGGACAGAACTCTGGAAACACCATATATTTT.